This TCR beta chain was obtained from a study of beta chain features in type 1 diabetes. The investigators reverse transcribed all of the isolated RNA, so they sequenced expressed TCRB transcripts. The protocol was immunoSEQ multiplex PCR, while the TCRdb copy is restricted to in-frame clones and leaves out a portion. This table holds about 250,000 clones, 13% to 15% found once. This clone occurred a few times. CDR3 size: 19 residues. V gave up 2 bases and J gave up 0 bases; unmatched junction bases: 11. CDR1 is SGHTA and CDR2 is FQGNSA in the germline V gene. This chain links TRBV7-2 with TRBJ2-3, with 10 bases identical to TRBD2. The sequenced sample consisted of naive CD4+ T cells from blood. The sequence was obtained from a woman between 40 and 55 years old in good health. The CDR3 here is CASSLQGLAGVGSTDTQYF. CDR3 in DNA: TGTGCCAGCAGCTTACAGGGTCTAGCGGGGGTTGGTAGCACAGATACGCAGTATTTT.